This passage covers 13 T cell receptor beta chains from one sample sequenced in a study of CD4 and CD8 cells across lung adenocarcinoma regions. TCRdb redid the calling of the PCR reads with MiXCR, one entry per CDR3 protein. This sample carries 13,000 or so distinct CDR3 sequences, around 40% of them seen once, and the ten largest clones take 17%. The sample comprised CD4+ T cells from the center of a lung tumor. These receptors were collected from a male donor with lung adenocarcinoma. The CD4 and CD8 labels of this study may be unreliable.

Concerning this clonotype itself: A much larger clone differs by one base, so this may be a read error. The rearrangement links TRBV6-1 to TRBJ2-1; 9 positions match TRBD1. After removal of 6 bases from V and 13 bases from J, the junction contained 13 bases not matched to a gene. CDR1 is MNHNS, CDR2 SASEGT, per germline. This CDR3 is 14 amino acids long. CDR3 residues: CASRRPGQGKTQFF. In DNA, the CDR3 is TGTGCCAGCAGAAGGCCGGGACAGGGCAAGACCCAGTTCTTC.

The V and J genes are TRBV27 and TRBJ2-1, with D possibly TRBD2 on 7 matching bases. The J call may be in error: the DNA end matches TRBJ2-7 better. The CDR3 runs to 16 residues. Germline CDR1 reads MNHEY; CDR2 reads SMNVEV (reference sequence). CDR3 residues: CASSYRGGAIFYEQYF. The CDR3, as DNA: TGTGCCAGCAGTTACCGAGGGGGGGCGATTTTCTACGAGCAGTACTTC.

This clonotype was seen at least ten times. The chain combines TRBV28 with TRBJ2-7; 11 bases align to TRBD2. CDR3 length: 16 amino acids. The germline V gene has CDR1 MDHEN and CDR2 SYDVKM. The J segment lost 1 base and the V segment lost 8 bases, leaving 10 bases of the junction unmatched. Here the CDR3 reads CASGSPGLAASYEQYF. As DNA, the CDR3 is TGTGCCAGCGGGTCACCGGGACTAGCGGCTTCCTACGAGCAGTACTTC. Filled out from reference TRBV28 and TRBJ2-7, the complete variable domain reads DVKVTQSSRYLVKRTGEKVFLECVQDMDHENMFWYRQDPGLGLRLIYFSYDVKMKEKGDIPEGYSVSREKKERFSLILESASTNQTSMYLCASGSPGLAASYEQYFGPGTRLTVT.

The V and J genes are TRBV10-2 and TRBJ2-2; D is perhaps TRBD2 (8 bases). The DNA end is more similar to TRBJ2-6, so the J call may be wrong. The CDR3 extends over 15 amino acids. Per germline, CDR1 WSHSY and CDR2 SAAADI. The CDR3 sequence: CASSGQVAGTGELTF. CDR3 sequence (DNA): TGCGCCAGCTCCGGACAGGTAGCGGGGACCGGGGAGCTGACTTTC.

The chain links TRBV25-1 to TRBJ2-1; the match to TRBD1 covers 7 bases. The J call may be mistaken, given a closer DNA end match to TRBJ2-7. Per the germline V gene, CDR1 is MGHDK and CDR2 is SYGVNS. The length of the CDR3 is 14 residues. CDR3 bases: TGTGCCAGCAGTCCATTGGGACAGACCTACGAGCAGTACTTC. Protein product: CASSPLGQTYEQYF.

This chain links TRBV4-1 with TRBJ2-1, with 7 bases that match TRBD2. In germline, CDR1 is MGHRA, CDR2 YSYEKL. The trim removed 4 bases at V and 6 bases at J, leaving 15 bases unmatched. The CDR3 spans 17 residues. The CDR3 DNA is TGCGCCAGCAGCCGAGGAGGACTAGTAAGAATGGGCAATGAGCAGTTCTTC. Protein sequence: CASSRGGLVRMGNEQFF.

This clonotype is medium-sized. V usage is TRBV7-2 and J usage is TRBJ2-1; D not certain. The V end lost 8 bases, the J end lost 6 bases, and 5 bases lay between the germline ends. Germline V lookup: CDR1 SGHTA, CDR2 FQGNSA. There are 10 residues in the CDR3. For the CDR3, the DNA is TGTGCCAGCGGTGGCAATGAGCAGTTCTTC. Its protein product is CASGGNEQFF.

The V call is TRBV6-1, the J call TRBJ2-3; 9 positions match TRBD1. The better agreement between TRBJ2-7 and the DNA end casts doubt on the J call. Germline CDR1 MNHNS, CDR2 SASEGT. CDR3 length: 13 amino acids. CDR3 DNA sequence: TGTGCCAGCATCGGGACAGGGACCTACGAGCAGTACTTC. Translated: CASIGTGTYEQYF.

This clonotype is labeled as medium-sized. V gene TRBV6-1 combines with J gene TRBJ1-4, with no clear D. The CDR3 runs 14 residues. Germline CDR1 is MNHNS and CDR2 is SASEGT. V was trimmed by 2 bases and J by 8 bases, leaving 12 bases between them. Here the CDR3 DNA reads TGTGCCAGCAGTGAAAATGGGATGAGGGAAAAACTGTTTTTT. As protein: CASSENGMREKLFF.

The chain carries TRBV7-2 and TRBJ1-5; D is unclear. Germline V lookup: CDR1 SGHTA, CDR2 FQGNSA. V was trimmed by 1 base and J by 1 base, leaving 8 bases between them. The CDR3 has 15 amino acids. Here the CDR3 DNA reads TGTGCCAGCAGCTTAGTTTCACAGAGCAATCAGCCCCAGCATTTT. Amino acids: CASSLVSQSNQPQHF.

This clonotype showed up many times. The chain has TRBV27 and TRBJ2-1; the match to TRBD2 covers 13 bases. The CDR3 has 15 residues. CDR1 and CDR2 (germline): MNHEY, SMNVEV (reference sequence). With 6 bases clipped from V and 5 bases from J, the junction kept 4 bases outside the gene matches. The chain's CDR3 is CASRSGTSGNNEQFF. CDR3 nucleotides: TGTGCCAGCAGATCCGGGACTAGCGGGAACAATGAGCAGTTCTTC.

The chain combines TRBV27 with TRBJ2-1, with D hard to call. The J call may not be correct, given that the DNA end is closer to TRBJ2-7. This CDR3 is 14 amino acids long. Germline loops: CDR1 MNHEY, CDR2 SMNVEV (reference sequence). The CDR3 DNA sequence: TGTGCCAGCAGTCCGTTCCTCGAGGCCTACGAGCAGTACTTC. Its translation is CASSPFLEAYEQYF.

This clonotype is medium-sized. The V call is TRBV6-5, the J call TRBJ1-2; D unclear. The germline V gene has CDR1 MNHEY and CDR2 SVGAGI. The ends were cut back, 5 bases at V and 8 bases at J, with 15 bases in the middle. The CDR3 totals 13 residues. The CDR3 DNA is TGTGCCAGCAGTCCGGCCACCTTCGGGGGCTACACCTTC. Encoded protein: CASSPATFGGYTF.